This entry lists 18 T cell receptor beta chains sequenced from one sample in a study of cytomegalovirus exposure and HLA in healthy donors. PCR primers comprised 60 Vbeta and 13 Jbeta primers. Clones were read by immunoSEQ multiplex PCR, and TCRdb kept only the in-frame ones, dropping some. Counted here are under 150,000 clones, 78% occurring once; the ten biggest clones make up 2.5% to 3.5%. Source material: PBMCs. These TCRs come from a male donor in good health and CMV-seronegative.

The rearrangement joins TRBV7-2 to TRBJ2-4, with D uncertain. Germline V lookup: CDR1 SGHTA, CDR2 FQGNSA. The CDR3 has 15 amino acids. The V gene lost 5 bases and the J gene lost 0 bases, with 11 bases spanning the gap. The CDR3 protein is CASSLTLGAKNIQYF. The CDR3 DNA sequence: TGTGCCAGCAGCCTTACGCTAGGAGCCAAAAACATTCAGTACTTC.

This rearrangement joins TRBV6-5 to TRBJ1-2, with 8 positions matching TRBD1. The germline V gene encodes CDR1 MNHEY and CDR2 SVGAGI. The CDR3 is 12 amino acids. Unmatched junction bases numbered 1, after V lost 4 bases and J lost 6 bases. The CDR3 here is CASSWDRHGYTF. As DNA, the CDR3 is TGTGCCAGCAGTTGGGACAGGCATGGCTACACCTTC.

The chain recombines TRBV5-6 with TRBJ2-7; 9 positions match TRBD2. The V and J ends lost 7 bases and 6 bases, in that order; junction bases with no gene match: 11. The CDR3 is 14 residues long. Per the germline V gene, CDR1 is SGHDT and CDR2 is YYEEEE. The CDR3 nucleotides are TGTGCCAGCTCACGTCCGGTTAGCGGGAGCGAGCAGTACTTC. Protein sequence: CASSRPVSGSEQYF.

The V gene is TRBV15, the J gene TRBJ2-7; 12 bases fit TRBD2. Germline CDR1 and CDR2: LNHNV and YYDKDF (reference sequence). With V trimmed by 8 bases and J by 5 bases, 13 bases remained unmatched. This CDR3 region has 16 residues. This chain's CDR3 is CATGGTSGLRIHEQYF. For the CDR3, the DNA is TGTGCCACCGGTGGGACTAGCGGGTTACGGATCCACGAGCAGTACTTC.

The J gene is TRBJ2-5, the V gene TRBV30; 8 bases line up with TRBD2. CDR3 length equals 17 residues. Germline trimming cut 3 bases from V and 5 bases from J; bases unmatched to any gene: 17. Germline V gene sequence: CDR1 GTSNPN, CDR2 SVGIG (reference sequence). For the CDR3, the DNA is TGTGCCTGGAGATATGGGGGAAGCGGGAGTAATTTCGAGACCCAGTACTTC. This gives the protein CAWRYGGSGSNFETQYF.

V and J are TRBV10-3 and TRBJ2-1; possibly TRBD2 for D (7 bases). The CDR3 runs 13 residues. Trimming took off 4 bases at V and 8 bases at J, with 12 bases between the two ends. Germline loops: CDR1 ENHRY, CDR2 SYGVKD. The DNA of the CDR3 is TGTGCCATCAGTGGGGGGGGCCGGGATGAGCAGTTCTTC. It translates to CAISGGGRDEQFF.

This clone has a single count. J is TRBJ2-2 and V is TRBV6-5; tentative D call: TRBD2 (6 bases). The CDR3 contains 15 residues. Between the trimmed V and J ends, which lost 2 bases and 4 bases, there was a span of 11 bases. CDR1 is MNHEY, CDR2 SVGAGI, per germline. For the CDR3, the DNA is TGTGCCAGCAGTTACCTCGGAGGGGCCACCGGGGAGCTGTTTTTT. Translating gives CASSYLGGATGELFF.

The chain carries TRBV6-5 and TRBJ1-1, with D possibly being TRBD1 (5 bases). Trimming stripped 3 bases from V and 5 bases from J, with 13 bases between. CDR3 length: 14 residues. Looked up from germline, CDR1 is MNHEY and CDR2 is SVGAGI. As DNA, the CDR3 is TGTGCCAGCAGTTATCGGGACTATGGGACTGAAGCTTTCTTT. This translates into CASSYRDYGTEAFF.

This clone was recorded only once. This chain uses TRBV6-5 with TRBJ1-5, with a tentative D call TRBD1 (6 bases). Germline CDR1 MNHEY, CDR2 SVGAGI. The CDR3 has 13 amino acids. Trimming left V 5 bases short and J 5 bases short, with 10 bases between. The CDR3 spells CASSRTADQPQHF. The DNA of the CDR3 is TGTGCCAGCAGTCGGACAGCCGATCAGCCCCAGCATTTT.

The chain links TRBV28 to TRBJ1-2; TRBD1 matches 7 bases. CDR3 size: 19 residues. Per the germline V gene, CDR1 is MDHEN and CDR2 is SYDVKM. J gave up 4 bases and V 2 bases, and 19 bases lay outside the gene matches. CDR3 in DNA: TGTGCCAGCAGTTTAAGGGGTTTGGCAGGGGGGCTCCCGGGCTATGGCTACACCTTC. Protein sequence: CASSLRGLAGGLPGYGYTF.

This chain connects TRBV7-2 to TRBJ1-2, with 7 bases that match TRBD1. This CDR3 contains 17 residues. The V gene's germline CDR1 is SGHTA and CDR2 FQGNSA. The junction had 12 bases not matched to a gene; V was cut back by 5 bases and J by 0 bases. The CDR3 protein is CASSQHATGLSNYGYTF. CDR3 sequence (DNA): TGTGCCAGCAGCCAACACGCGACAGGGCTGTCTAACTATGGCTACACCTTC.

The V call is TRBV7-3, the J call TRBJ1-6; D is ambiguous. V was trimmed by 3 bases and J by 4 bases, leaving 7 bases between them. Germline V gives CDR1 SGHTA, CDR2 FQGTGA. The CDR3 consists of 14 residues. The CDR3 reads CASSLRRYNSPLHF. Written as DNA, the CDR3 is TGTGCCAGCAGCTTGCGGAGATATAATTCACCCCTCCACTTT. Looking up the rest from reference TRBV7-3 and TRBJ1-6 gives the full variable domain: GAGVSQTPSNKVTEKGKYVELRCDPISGHTALYWYRQSLGQGPEFLIYFQGTGAADDSGLPNDRFFAVRPEGSVSTLKIQRTERGDSAVYLCASSLRRYNSPLHFGNGTRLTVT.

The J gene is TRBJ1-3, the V gene TRBV6-1, with no clear D. V was shortened by 8 bases and J by 3 bases, with 11 bases between the two germline ends. CDR1 and CDR2 (germline): MNHNS, SASEGT. The CDR3 length is 13 residues. The CDR3 DNA sequence: TGTGCCAGCCGAGGACTGGGTGGAAACACCATATATTTT. Translated, it gives CASRGLGGNTIYF.

As regards this clone: Its ends do not fully match the called genes, so a read error is possible. J is TRBJ2-1 and V is TRBV30, with 9 nucleotides matching TRBD1. The CDR3 has 17 amino acids. Germline CDR1 and CDR2: GTSNPN and SVGIG (reference sequence). Here the CDR3 DNA reads TGTGCCTGGCGTGTACCGGGACAGGGAAGATTAGGCAATGAGCAGTTCTTC. Amino acids: CAWRVPGQGRLGNEQFF.

To note about this clone: A read error may account for a junction end that differs from germline. V usage is TRBV29-1 and J usage is TRBJ1-2; TRBD1 aligns across 10 bases. Looked up from germline, CDR1 is SQVTM and CDR2 is ANQGSEA. There are 13 residues in the CDR3. The DNA of the CDR3 is TGCAGCGGGGGGGGACAGGGGATCTATGGCTACCCCTTC. As protein: CSGGGQGIYGYPF.

The chain joins TRBV9 to TRBJ2-1; TRBD1 matches 9 bases. This CDR3 is built from 15 residues. Trimming took 5 bases from V and 2 from J; bases not matched to a gene: 5. Looked up from germline, CDR1 is SGDLS and CDR2 is YYNGEE. The CDR3 DNA sequence: TGTGCCAGCAGTGCGACAGGGGGGACCTACAATGAGCAGTTCTTC. Translated: CASSATGGTYNEQFF.

The V call is TRBV7-2, the J call TRBJ1-2; a possible D gene is TRBD1 (5 bases). The CDR3 totals 15 residues. Germline V gene sequence: CDR1 SGHTA, CDR2 FQGNSA. With 7 bases removed from V and 4 bases from J, the gap between germline ends came to 19 bases. The chain's CDR3 is CASTLGPTETYGYTF. The CDR3 DNA reads as TGTGCCAGCACCCTAGGACCGACAGAAACCTATGGCTACACCTTC.

V usage is TRBV4-3 and J usage is TRBJ2-3, with 7 bases identical to TRBD1. V lost 6 bases, J lost 2 bases, and 2 bases stayed unmatched. The germline CDR1 and CDR2 sequences are LGHNA and YSLEER. The CDR3 length is 13 residues. CDR3 DNA: TGCGCCAGCAGTGGGACAGCCACAGATACGCAGTATTTT. Translated, it gives CASSGTATDTQYF.